Sequencing of this TCR beta chain was carried out in a study of OX40 agonist ivuxolimab in advanced cancers. Across the whole study: Dose-escalation patients had hepatocellular carcinoma, melanoma, renal cell or head and neck cancer.

Study-wide results and limits: At 0.1 to 3.0 mg/kg and by week 6, CD4+ and CD8+ T cells in the blood had expanded clonally. The 0.1-3.0 mg/kg partial responders had among the lowest clonal expansion. More expanded clones were seen, on average, in CD8+ T cells than in CD4+.

The repertoire was sequenced with immunoSEQ multiplex PCR; TCRdb's copy has only in-frame clones and lacks some. The sample has approximately 65,000 clones, about 84% seen once. In germline, CDR1 is SGHDT, CDR2 YYEEEE. V gave up 3 bases and J gave up 0 bases, with 1 base separating them. The CDR3 runs 12 residues. Comment on this clone: Antigen: not known.

The sequence came from an adult with an advanced solid tumor such as melanoma, head and neck, liver or kidney cancer. The rearrangement links TRBV5-6 to TRBJ1-5; no reliable D call. This specimen consisted of CD4+ or CD8+ T cells sorted from blood, obtained in a trial of the OX40 agonist ivuxolimab. The CDR3 protein is CASSYSNQPQHF. The CDR3 coding sequence is TGTGCCAGCAGCTATAGCAATCAGCCCCAGCATTTT.